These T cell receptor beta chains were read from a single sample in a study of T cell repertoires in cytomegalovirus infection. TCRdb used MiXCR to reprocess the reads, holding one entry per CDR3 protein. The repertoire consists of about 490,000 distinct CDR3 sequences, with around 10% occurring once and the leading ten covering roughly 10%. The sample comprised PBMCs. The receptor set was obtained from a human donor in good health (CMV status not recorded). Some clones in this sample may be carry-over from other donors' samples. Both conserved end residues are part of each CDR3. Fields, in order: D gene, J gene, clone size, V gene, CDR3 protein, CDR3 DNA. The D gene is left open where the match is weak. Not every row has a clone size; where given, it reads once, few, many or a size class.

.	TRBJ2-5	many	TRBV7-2	CASSFEFQETQYF	TGTGCCAGCAGCTTCGAGTTTCAAGAGACCCAGTACTTC
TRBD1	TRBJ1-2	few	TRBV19	CASATGSYYGYTF	TGTGCCAGTGCGACAGGGTCTTACTATGGCTACACCTTC
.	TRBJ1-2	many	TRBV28	CASSPPGSAGGYGYTF	TGTGCCAGCAGCCCTCCCGGCAGTGCCGGGGGCTATGGCTACACCTTC
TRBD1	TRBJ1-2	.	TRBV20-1	CSALGSDRGLSGYTF	TGCAGTGCCCTGGGGTCGGACAGGGGGTTAAGCGGCTACACCTTC
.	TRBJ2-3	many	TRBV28	CASRTGWDAGNTDTQYF	TGTGCCAGCAGAACCGGCTGGGACGCAGGAAACACAGATACGCAGTATTTT
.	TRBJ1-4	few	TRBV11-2	CASSFGGVTNEKLFF	TGTGCCAGCAGTTTTGGTGGGGTTACTAATGAAAAACTGTTTTTT
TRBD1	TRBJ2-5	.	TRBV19	CASSSMAGGLETQYF	TGTGCCAGTAGCTCTATGGCAGGGGGCTTGGAGACCCAGTACTTC
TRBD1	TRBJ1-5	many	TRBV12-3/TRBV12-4	CASSQTGGGQPQHF	TGTGCCAGCAGTCAAACAGGGGGCGGTCAGCCCCAGCATTTT
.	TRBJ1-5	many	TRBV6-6	CASSYRRNNQPQHF	TGTGCCAGCAGTTACAGGAGAAACAATCAGCCCCAGCATTTT
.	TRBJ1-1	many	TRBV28	CASKRGPNTEAFF	TGTGCCAGCAAGCGGGGGCCGAACACTGAAGCTTTCTTT
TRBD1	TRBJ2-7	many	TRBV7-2	CASSFTGGLNEQYF	TGTGCCAGCAGCTTTACAGGGGGTTTAAACGAGCAGTACTTC
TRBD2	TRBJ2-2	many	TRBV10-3	CAISPGGAGELFF	TGTGCCATCAGTCCGGGGGGGGCCGGGGAGCTGTTTTTT
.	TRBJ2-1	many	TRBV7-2	CASSLAVLGNEQFF	TGTGCCAGCAGCTTAGCGGTATTGGGCAATGAGCAGTTCTTC
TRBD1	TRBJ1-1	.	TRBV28	CASSPGQGFVTEAFF	TGTGCCAGCAGTCCTGGACAGGGTTTCGTCACTGAAGCTTTCTTT
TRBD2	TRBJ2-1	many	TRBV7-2	CASSLRGSGRFSSYNEQFF	TGTGCCAGCAGCTTAAGGGGTAGCGGGAGGTTCTCCTCCTACAATGAGCAGTTCTTC
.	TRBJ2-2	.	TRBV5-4	CASSLGPGKSSTGELFF	TGTGCCAGCAGCTTGGGACCGGGGAAATCCTCCACCGGGGAGCTGTTTTTT
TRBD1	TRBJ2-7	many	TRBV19	CASQARDSSYEQYF	TGTGCCAGTCAAGCCCGGGACAGCTCCTACGAGCAGTACTTC
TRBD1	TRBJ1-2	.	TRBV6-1	CASSEPGQGAYGYTF	TGTGCCAGCAGTGAACCGGGACAGGGGGCCTATGGCTACACCTTC
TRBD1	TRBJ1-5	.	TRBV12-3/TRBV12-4	CASSRQGAGQPQHF	TGTGCCAGCTCCCGACAGGGGGCTGGGCAGCCCCAGCATTTT
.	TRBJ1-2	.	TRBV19	CASRKGEGGNYGYTF	TGTGCCTCCAGGAAGGGAGAGGGAGGTAACTATGGCTACACCTTC
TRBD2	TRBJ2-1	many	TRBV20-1	CSARDLASGSRNEQFF	TGCAGTGCTAGAGATCTGGCTAGCGGGAGTCGCAATGAGCAGTTCTTC
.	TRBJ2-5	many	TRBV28	CASSLRGAPQETQYF	TGTGCCAGCAGTTTACGCGGGGCTCCCCAAGAGACCCAGTACTTC
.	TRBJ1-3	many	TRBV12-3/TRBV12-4	CASIAVSGNTIYF	TGTGCCAGCATCGCGGTCTCTGGAAACACCATATATTTT
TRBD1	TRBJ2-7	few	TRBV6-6	CASRPGQFYEQYF	TGTGCCAGCAGGCCGGGACAGTTCTACGAGCAGTACTTC
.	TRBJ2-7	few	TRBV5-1	CASSLALGTDSYEQYF	TGCGCCAGCAGCTTGGCCCTAGGGACCGACTCCTACGAGCAGTACTTC
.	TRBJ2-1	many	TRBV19	CASSQKYEQFF	TGTGCCAGTAGTCAGAAGTATGAGCAGTTCTTC
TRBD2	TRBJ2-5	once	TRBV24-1	CATSLAGEGETQYF	TGTGCCACCAGCCTAGCGGGAGAGGGTGAGACCCAGTACTTC
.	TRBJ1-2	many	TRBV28	CASSTPGRSNYGYTF	TGTGCCAGCAGTACACCGGGCCGCTCTAACTATGGCTACACCTTC
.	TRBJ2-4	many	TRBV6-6	CASSYDFIGTQNIQYF	TGTGCCAGCAGTTACGATTTTATAGGGACTCAAAACATTCAGTACTTC
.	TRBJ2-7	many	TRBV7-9	CASSRSRGFSDEQYF	TGTGCCAGCAGCCGAAGCCGGGGTTTCTCGGACGAGCAGTACTTC
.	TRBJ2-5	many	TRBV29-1	CSVSRTDETQYF	TGCAGCGTTTCACGGACAGACGAGACCCAGTACTTC
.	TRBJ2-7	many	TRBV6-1	CASSEGISLAYEQYF	TGTGCCAGCAGTGAAGGAATTTCTCTAGCCTACGAGCAGTACTTC
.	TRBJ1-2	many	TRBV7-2	CASSLGWLGGFGYGYTF	TGTGCCAGCAGCTTAGGGTGGCTCGGGGGCTTCGGCTATGGCTACACCTTC
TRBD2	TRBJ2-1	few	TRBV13	CASSLRLAGDVEQFF	TGTGCCAGCAGCCTCCGACTAGCGGGAGATGTTGAGCAGTTCTTC
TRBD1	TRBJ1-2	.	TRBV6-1	CASSGYGTGYGGYTF	TGTGCCAGCAGTGGTTACGGGACAGGGTATGGTGGCTACACCTTC
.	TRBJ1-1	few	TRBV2	CASRVQGWNTEAFF	TGTGCCAGCCGAGTCCAGGGATGGAACACTGAAGCTTTCTTT
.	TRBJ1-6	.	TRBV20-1	CSARDQAASSYNSPLHF	TGCAGTGCTAGAGATCAAGCCGCCAGCTCCTATAATTCACCCCTCCACTTT
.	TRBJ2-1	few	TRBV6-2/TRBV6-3	CASSSLTPGNEQFF	TGTGCCAGCAGTTCATTGACCCCAGGGAATGAGCAGTTCTTC
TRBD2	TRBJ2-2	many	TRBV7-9	CASSLAGGRGELFF	TGTGCCAGCAGCCTAGCGGGGGGACGCGGGGAGCTGTTTTTT
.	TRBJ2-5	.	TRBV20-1	CSARLGAVESETQYF	TGCAGTGCTAGACTCGGCGCGGTGGAAAGTGAGACCCAGTACTTC
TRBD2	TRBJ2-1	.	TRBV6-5	CASSYSMASGGSTIEQFF	TGTGCCAGCAGTTACTCGATGGCTAGCGGGGGGTCTACAATTGAGCAGTTCTTC
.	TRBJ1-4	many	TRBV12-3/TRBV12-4	CASSPPLGGTTNEKLFF	TGTGCCAGCAGTCCACCCTTGGGGGGGACAACTAATGAAAAACTGTTTTTT
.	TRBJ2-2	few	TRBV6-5	CASSYSYRVRTGELFF	TGTGCCAGCAGTTACTCCTACAGGGTACGCACCGGGGAGCTGTTTTTT
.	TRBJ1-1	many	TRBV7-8	CASSNPGRISEAFF	TGTGCCAGCAGCAACCCGGGGCGGATCTCTGAAGCTTTCTTT
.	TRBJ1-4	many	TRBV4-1	CASSFDGRDEKLFF	TGCGCCAGCAGTTTCGATGGGCGGGATGAAAAACTGTTTTTT
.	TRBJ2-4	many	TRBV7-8	CASSFQKNIQYF	TGTGCCAGCAGCTTCCAAAAAAACATTCAGTACTTC
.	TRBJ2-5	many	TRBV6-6	CASSATRGETQYF	TGTGCCAGCAGTGCAACTAGGGGGGAGACCCAGTACTTC
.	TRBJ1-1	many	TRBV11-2	CASSPSSGMSTEAFF	TGTGCCAGCAGCCCTTCGTCCGGGATGAGCACTGAAGCTTTCTTT
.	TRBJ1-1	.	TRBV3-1	CASSPRRTMNTEAFF	TGTGCCAGCAGCCCCAGACGGACCATGAACACTGAAGCTTTCTTT
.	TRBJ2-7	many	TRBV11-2	CASSLEYTGSNEQYF	TGTGCCAGCAGCTTAGAATATACGGGTTCGAACGAGCAGTACTTC
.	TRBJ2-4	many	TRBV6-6	CASSSGKTKNIQYF	TGTGCCAGCAGTTCAGGAAAAACCAAAAACATTCAGTACTTC
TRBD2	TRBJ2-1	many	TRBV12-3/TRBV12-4	CASSLGGGPSGRVYEQFF	TGTGCCAGCAGTTTAGGGGGGGGGCCTAGCGGGAGGGTCTATGAGCAGTTCTTC
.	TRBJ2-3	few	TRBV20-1	CSAHPPRGLSTDTQYF	TGCAGTGCTCATCCACCCCGCGGGCTAAGCACAGATACGCAGTATTTT
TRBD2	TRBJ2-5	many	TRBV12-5	CASGTSGQETQYF	TGTGCTAGTGGTACTAGCGGACAAGAGACCCAGTACTTC
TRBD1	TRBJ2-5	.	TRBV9	CASSAPGTGQETQYF	TGTGCCAGCAGCGCCCCCGGGACAGGGCAAGAGACCCAGTACTTC
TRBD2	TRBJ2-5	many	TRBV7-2	CASSLSSGGGQETQYF	TGTGCCAGCAGCTTGTCTAGCGGGGGGGGGCAAGAGACCCAGTACTTC
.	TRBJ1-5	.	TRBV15	CATSRDSRRGLNQPQHF	TGTGCCACCAGCAGAGATAGTCGTAGGGGCCTCAATCAGCCCCAGCATTTT
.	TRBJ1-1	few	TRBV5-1	CASSRMGGAGNTEAFF	TGCGCCAGCAGCCGGATGGGGGGCGCCGGGAACACTGAAGCTTTCTTT